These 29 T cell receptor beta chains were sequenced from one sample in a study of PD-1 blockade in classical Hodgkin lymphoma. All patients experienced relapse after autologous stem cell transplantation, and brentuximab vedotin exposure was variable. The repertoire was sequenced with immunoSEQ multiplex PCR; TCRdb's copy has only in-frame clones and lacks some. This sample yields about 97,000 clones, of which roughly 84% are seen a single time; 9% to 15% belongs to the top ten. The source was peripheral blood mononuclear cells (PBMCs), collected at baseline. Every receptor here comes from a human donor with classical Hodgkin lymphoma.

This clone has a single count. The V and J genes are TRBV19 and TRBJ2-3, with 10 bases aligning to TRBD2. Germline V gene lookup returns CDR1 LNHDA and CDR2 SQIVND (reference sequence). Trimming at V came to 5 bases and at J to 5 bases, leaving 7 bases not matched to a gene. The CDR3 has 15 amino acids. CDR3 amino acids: CASSLSGRAEDTQYF. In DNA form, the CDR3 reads TGTGCCAGTAGTCTCAGCGGGAGGGCGGAAGATACGCAGTATTTT.

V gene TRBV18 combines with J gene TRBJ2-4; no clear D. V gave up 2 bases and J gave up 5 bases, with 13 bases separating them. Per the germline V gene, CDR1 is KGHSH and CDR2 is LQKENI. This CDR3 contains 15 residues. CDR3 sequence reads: CASSPTTQTQNIQYF. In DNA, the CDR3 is TGTGCCAGCTCACCAACTACACAGACCCAAAACATTCAGTACTTC.

The CDR3 nucleotides read TGCGCCAGCAGCCTGGACACTGGAAACACCATATATTTT. It is translated as CASSLDTGNTIYF. The chain links TRBV5-1 to TRBJ1-3, with a tentative D call TRBD1 (5 bases). Trimming cost V 4 bases and J 2 bases, with 7 bases left between them. Germline-derived CDR1 and CDR2 are SGHRS and YFSETQ. The CDR3 runs 13 residues.

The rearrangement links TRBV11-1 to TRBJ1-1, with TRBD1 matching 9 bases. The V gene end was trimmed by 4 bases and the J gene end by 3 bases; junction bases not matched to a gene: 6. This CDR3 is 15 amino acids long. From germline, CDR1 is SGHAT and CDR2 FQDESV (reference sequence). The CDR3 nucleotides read TGTGCCAGCAGCTCCGGGACAGGGCGATACACTGAAGCTTTCTTT. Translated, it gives CASSSGTGRYTEAFF.

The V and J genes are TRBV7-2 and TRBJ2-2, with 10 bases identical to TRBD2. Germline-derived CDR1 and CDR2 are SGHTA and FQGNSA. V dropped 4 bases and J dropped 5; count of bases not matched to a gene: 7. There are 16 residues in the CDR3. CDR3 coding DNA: TGTGCCAGCAGCTCTTTAGGACTAGCGGTTACCGGGGAGCTGTTTTTT. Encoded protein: CASSSLGLAVTGELFF.

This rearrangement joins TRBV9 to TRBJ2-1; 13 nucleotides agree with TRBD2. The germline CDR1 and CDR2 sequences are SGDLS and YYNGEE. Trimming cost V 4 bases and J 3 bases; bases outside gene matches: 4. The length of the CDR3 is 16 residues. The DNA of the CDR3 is TGTGCCAGCAGCTTCCGGACTAGCGGGGGCTACAATGAGCAGTTCTTC. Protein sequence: CASSFRTSGGYNEQFF.

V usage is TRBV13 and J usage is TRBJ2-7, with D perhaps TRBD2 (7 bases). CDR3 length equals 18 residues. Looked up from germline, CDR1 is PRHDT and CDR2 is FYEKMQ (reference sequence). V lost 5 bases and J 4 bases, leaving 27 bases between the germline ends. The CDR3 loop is CASSTYRALAAPAYEQYF. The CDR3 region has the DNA TGTGCCAGCAGCACCTACAGGGCTCTAGCGGCCCCAGCTTACGAGCAGTACTTC.

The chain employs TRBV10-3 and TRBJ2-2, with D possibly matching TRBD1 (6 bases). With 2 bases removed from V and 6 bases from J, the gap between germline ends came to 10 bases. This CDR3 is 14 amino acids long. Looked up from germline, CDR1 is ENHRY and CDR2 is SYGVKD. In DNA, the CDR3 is TGTGCCATCAGTGAGGTCAGGGGCCCCGGGGAGCTGTTTTTT. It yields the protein CAISEVRGPGELFF.

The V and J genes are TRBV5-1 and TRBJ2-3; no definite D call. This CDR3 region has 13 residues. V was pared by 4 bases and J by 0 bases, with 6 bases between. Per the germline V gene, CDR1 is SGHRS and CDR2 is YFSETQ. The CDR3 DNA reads TGCGCCAGCAGCGCTACTAGCACAGATACGCAGTATTTT. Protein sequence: CASSATSTDTQYF. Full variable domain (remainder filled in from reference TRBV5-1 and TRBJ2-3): KAGVTQTPRYLIKTRGQQVTLSCSPISGHRSVSWYQQTPGQGLQFLFEYFSETQRNKGNFPGRFSGRQFSNSRSEMNVSTLELGDSALYLCASSATSTDTQYFGPGTRLTVL.

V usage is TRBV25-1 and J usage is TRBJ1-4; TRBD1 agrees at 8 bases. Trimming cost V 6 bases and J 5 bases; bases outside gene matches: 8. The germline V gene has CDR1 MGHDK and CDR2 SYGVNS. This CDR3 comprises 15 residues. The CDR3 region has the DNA TGTGCCAGCAGAGAAACAGGGGGTCGCAATGAAAAACTGTTTTTT. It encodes CASRETGGRNEKLFF.

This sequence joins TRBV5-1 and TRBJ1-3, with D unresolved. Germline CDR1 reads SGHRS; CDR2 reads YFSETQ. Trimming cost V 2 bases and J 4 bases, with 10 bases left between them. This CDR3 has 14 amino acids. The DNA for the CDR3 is TGCGCCAGCAGCTTAGAGGGAAACGGAAACACCATATATTTT. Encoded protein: CASSLEGNGNTIYF.

The CDR3 spells CSVRDPEKNEQFF. CDR3 DNA sequence: TGCAGCGTCCGGGACCCTGAGAAAAATGAGCAGTTCTTC. V and J are TRBV29-1 and TRBJ2-1, with D possibly called TRBD1 or TRBD2 (5 bases each). CDR3 length: 13 residues. The germline CDR1 and CDR2 sequences are SQVTM and ANQGSEA. V lost 6 bases, J lost 7 bases, and 16 bases lay in between.

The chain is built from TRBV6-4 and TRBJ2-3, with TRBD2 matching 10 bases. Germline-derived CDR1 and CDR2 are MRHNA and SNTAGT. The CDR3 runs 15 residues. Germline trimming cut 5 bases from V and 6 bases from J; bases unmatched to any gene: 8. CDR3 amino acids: CASSLLAGVGDTQYF. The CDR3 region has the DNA TGTGCCAGCAGTCTCCTAGCGGGAGTGGGTGATACGCAGTATTTT.

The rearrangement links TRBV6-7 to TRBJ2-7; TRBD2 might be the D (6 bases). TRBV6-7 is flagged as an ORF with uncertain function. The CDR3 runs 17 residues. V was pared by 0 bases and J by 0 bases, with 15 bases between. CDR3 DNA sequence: TGTGCCAGCAGTTACTCTTCCGGGAGCTTCGACTCCTACGAGCAGTACTTC. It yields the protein CASSYSSGSFDSYEQYF.

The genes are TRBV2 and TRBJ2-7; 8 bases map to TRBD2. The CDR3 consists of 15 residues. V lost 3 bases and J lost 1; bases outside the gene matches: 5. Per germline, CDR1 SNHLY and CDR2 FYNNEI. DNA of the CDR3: TGTGCCAGCAGTGACGTGGGCGGGAGGTCCTACGAGCAGTACTTC. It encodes CASSDVGGRSYEQYF.

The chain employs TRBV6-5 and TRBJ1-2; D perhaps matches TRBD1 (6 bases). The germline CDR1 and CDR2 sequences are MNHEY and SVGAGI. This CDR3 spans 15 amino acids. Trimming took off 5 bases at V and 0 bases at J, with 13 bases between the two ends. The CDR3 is CASSRQGFPNYGYTF. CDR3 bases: TGTGCCAGCAGTAGGCAGGGGTTTCCTAACTATGGCTACACCTTC.

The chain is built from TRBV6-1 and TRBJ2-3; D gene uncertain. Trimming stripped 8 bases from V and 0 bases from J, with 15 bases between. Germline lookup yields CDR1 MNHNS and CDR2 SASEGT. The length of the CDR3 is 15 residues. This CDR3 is CASQWSGSSTDTQYF. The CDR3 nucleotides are TGTGCCAGCCAATGGAGTGGATCTAGCACAGATACGCAGTATTTT.

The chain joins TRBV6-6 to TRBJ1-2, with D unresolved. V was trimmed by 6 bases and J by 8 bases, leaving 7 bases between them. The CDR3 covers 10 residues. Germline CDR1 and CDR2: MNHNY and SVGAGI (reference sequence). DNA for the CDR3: TGTGCCAGCAGGGAAGAGGGCTACACCTTC. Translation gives CASREEGYTF.

CDR3 residues: CASSYAYGNEQFF. CDR3 bases: TGTGCCAGCAGTTACGCATACGGGAATGAGCAGTTCTTC. The chain links TRBV6-5 to TRBJ2-1, with D unclear. The V end was cut by 2 bases, the J end by 7 bases, with 9 bases between. CDR1 and CDR2 from the germline V gene are MNHEY and SVGAGI. This CDR3 has 13 residues.

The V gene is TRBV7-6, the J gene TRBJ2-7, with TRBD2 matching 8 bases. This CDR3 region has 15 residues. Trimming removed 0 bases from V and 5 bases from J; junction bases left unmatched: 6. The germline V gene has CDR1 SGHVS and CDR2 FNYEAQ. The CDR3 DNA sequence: TGTGCCAGCAGCTTAGCTCCCCAGCGGGAGAACGAGCAGTACTTC. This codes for CASSLAPQRENEQYF. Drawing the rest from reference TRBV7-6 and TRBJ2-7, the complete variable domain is GAGVSQSPRYKVTKRGQDVALRCDPISGHVSLYWYRQALGQGPEFLTYFNYEAQQDKSGLPNDRFSAERPEGSISTLTIQRTEQRDSAMYRCASSLAPQRENEQYFGPGTRLTVT.

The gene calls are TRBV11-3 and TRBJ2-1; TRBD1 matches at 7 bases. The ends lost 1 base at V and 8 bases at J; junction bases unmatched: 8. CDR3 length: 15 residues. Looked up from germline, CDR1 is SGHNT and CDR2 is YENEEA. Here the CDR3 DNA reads TGTGCCAGCAGCTTAGGGACAGGTTGGAGGTATGAGCAGTTCTTC. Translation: CASSLGTGWRYEQFF.

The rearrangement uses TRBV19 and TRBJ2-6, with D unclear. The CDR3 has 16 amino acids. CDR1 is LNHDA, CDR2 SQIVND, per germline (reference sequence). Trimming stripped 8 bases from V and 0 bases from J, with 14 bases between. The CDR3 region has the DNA TGTGCCAGTGTTAACACTCCAGGCTCTGGGGCCAACGTCCTGACTTTC. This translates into CASVNTPGSGANVLTF. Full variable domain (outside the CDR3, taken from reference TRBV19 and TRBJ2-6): DGGITQSPKYLFRKEGQNVTLSCEQNLNHDAMYWYRQDPGQGLRLIYYSQIVNDFQKGDIAEGYSVSREKKESFPLTVTSAQKNPTAFYLCASVNTPGSGANVLTFGAGSRLTVL.

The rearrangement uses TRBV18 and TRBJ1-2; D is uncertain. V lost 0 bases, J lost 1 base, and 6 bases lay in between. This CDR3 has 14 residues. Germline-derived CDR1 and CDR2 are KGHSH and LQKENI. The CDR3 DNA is TGTGCCAGCTCACCACCCGGCAGTAACTATGGCTACACCTTC. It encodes CASSPPGSNYGYTF.

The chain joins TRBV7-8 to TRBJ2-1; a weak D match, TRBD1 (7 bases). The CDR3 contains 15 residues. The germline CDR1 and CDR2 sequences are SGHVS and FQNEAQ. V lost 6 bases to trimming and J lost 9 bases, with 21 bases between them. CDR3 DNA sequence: TGTGCCAGCAGTCTCGGACTAAGGGGGCGTAGTGAGCAGTTCTTC. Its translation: CASSLGLRGRSEQFF.

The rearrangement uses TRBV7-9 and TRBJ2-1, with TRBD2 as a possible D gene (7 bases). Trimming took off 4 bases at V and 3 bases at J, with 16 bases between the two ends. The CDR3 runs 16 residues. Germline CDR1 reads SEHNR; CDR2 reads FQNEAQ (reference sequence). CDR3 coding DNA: TGTGCCAGCAGCTCCCGAGGGGGGGCTTACTACAATGAGCAGTTCTTC. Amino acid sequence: CASSSRGGAYYNEQFF.

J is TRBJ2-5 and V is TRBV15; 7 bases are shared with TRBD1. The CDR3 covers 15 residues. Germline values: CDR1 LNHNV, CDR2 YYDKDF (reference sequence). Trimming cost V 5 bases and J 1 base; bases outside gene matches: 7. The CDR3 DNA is TGTGCCACCAGCGTTTACAACAGGGGCCAAGAGACCCAGTACTTC. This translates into CATSVYNRGQETQYF.

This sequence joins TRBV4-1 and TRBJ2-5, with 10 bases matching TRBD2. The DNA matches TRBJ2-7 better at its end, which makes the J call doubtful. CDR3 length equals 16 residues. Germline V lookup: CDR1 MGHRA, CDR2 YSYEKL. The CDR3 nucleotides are TGCGCCAGCAGCCAGGTGAGCGGGAGGGGACCCTACGAGCAGTACTTC. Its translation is CASSQVSGRGPYEQYF.

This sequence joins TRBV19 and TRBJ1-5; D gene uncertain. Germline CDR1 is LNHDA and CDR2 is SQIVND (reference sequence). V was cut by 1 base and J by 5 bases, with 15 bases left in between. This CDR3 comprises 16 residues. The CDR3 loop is CASSIVAARGDQPQHF. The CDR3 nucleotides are TGTGCCAGTAGTATAGTAGCGGCGCGGGGAGATCAGCCCCAGCATTTT.

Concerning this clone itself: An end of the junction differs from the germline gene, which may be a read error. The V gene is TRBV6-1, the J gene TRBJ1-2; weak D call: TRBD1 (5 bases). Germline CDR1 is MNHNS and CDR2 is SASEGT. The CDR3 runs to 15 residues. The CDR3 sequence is CASSQEGSGDYGYTF. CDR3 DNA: TGCGCCAGCAGCCAAGAGGGGTCAGGAGATTATGGCTACACCTTC.